The rows below give T cell receptor beta chains drawn from one sample of a study of cytomegalovirus exposure and HLA in healthy donors. Sequencing was performed with immunoSEQ multiplex PCR; in TCRdb, only in-frame clones are kept and a portion is missing. The table has about 130,000 clones, 75% to 90% seen once. The sample taken for sequencing was PBMCs. The receptors were gathered from a woman aged 40 to 50 in good health and CMV-seronegative. Each CDR3 is given with its conserved first and last residue. The order of the fields is V gene, J gene, CDR3 protein.

TRBV25-1	TRBJ1-4	CASTRSGAEKLFF
TRBV7-2	TRBJ1-3	CASSPQPGRGSGNTIYF
TRBV7-9	TRBJ2-7	CASSPSNSRGEQYF
TRBV7-9	TRBJ2-5	CASNEFGKAKETQYF
TRBV7-2	TRBJ2-5	CASSRQGGGQETQYF
TRBV9	TRBJ1-4	CASSVGATNEKLFF
TRBV27	TRBJ2-7	CASSLLAGGFGEQYF
TRBV4-3	TRBJ2-3	CASSQDLGSADTQHF
TRBV27	TRBJ2-1	CASKRGLAGVGEQFF
TRBV5-6	TRBJ1-2	CASSWATYTYGYTF
TRBV28	TRBJ2-1	CASSLGPGLADNEQFF
TRBV19	TRBJ1-5	CASSIGGGQPQHF
TRBV4-1	TRBJ2-7	CASSQAQVSSYEQYF
TRBV4-1	TRBJ1-5	CASSQGVLGNQPQHF
TRBV5-5	TRBJ2-3	CASSPGRAGFGDTQYF
TRBV7-9	TRBJ1-1	CSSAKQGNTEAFF
TRBV6-5	TRBJ2-3	CASSYSMGQGFDTQYF
TRBV5-1	TRBJ2-5	CASRQEETQYF
TRBV5-1	TRBJ1-3	CASSLTGMSGNTIYF
TRBV11-2	TRBJ1-1	CASSFGLGVNTEAFF
TRBV28	TRBJ2-5	CASSLNQVLQETQYF
TRBV7-2	TRBJ2-1	CASSPQRHEQFF
TRBV27	TRBJ1-1	CASSLIFGGQGTNTEAFF
TRBV10-3	TRBJ2-7	CAVGVGGSPYEQYF
TRBV9	TRBJ2-5	CASSASTEGETQYF
TRBV11-1	TRBJ2-1	CASSIGTYNEQFF